This is a list of T cell receptor beta chains from one sample in a study of CD8+ T cells in alopecia areata. The data were produced by immunoSEQ multiplex PCR, yet TCRdb's version contains in-frame clones alone and is incomplete. This sample carries over 150,000 clones, approximately 59% of them seen once, and the ten largest clones take approximately 15%. Sequenced here: CD4+ T cells sorted from blood, sampled at week 0. The receptors were gathered from a human donor with alopecia areata. Both conserved end residues are part of each CDR3. Fields, in order: clone size, D gene, V gene, J gene, CDR3 protein, CDR3 DNA. D genes are given only for firm matches. A clone size is listed for some rows: how often the clone was seen (once, few, many), or a class if it is expanded.

>few|TRBD1|TRBV10-3|TRBJ2-5
CAIASMTGQGATQYF
TGTGCCATCGCTTCAATGACGGGACAGGGGGCGACCCAGTACTTC
>-|-|TRBV10-3|TRBJ1-3
CAITRDPNGNTIYF
TGTGCCATCACCAGGGACCCAAACGGCAACACCATATATTTT
>-|-|TRBV5-1|TRBJ1-2
CASSLDGRMNGYTF
TGCGCCAGCAGCTTGGACGGGCGGATGAATGGCTACACCTTC
>-|TRBD1|TRBV6-5|TRBJ2-4
CASSWTGGKNIQYF
TGTGCCAGCAGTTGGACAGGGGGCAAAAACATTCAGTACTTC
>few|-|TRBV6-6|TRBJ2-1
CASSSVANEQFF
TGTGCCAGCAGTTCGGTTGCCAATGAGCAGTTCTTC
>-|-|TRBV7-2|TRBJ2-7
CASSPTRDFYEQYF
TGTGCCAGCAGCCCGACTCGGGATTTCTACGAGCAGTACTTC
>-|-|TRBV9|TRBJ1-1
CASSARLVGRSDTEAFF
TGTGCCAGCAGCGCCCGCCTGGTTGGCCGCTCAGACACTGAAGCTTTCTTT
>-|-|TRBV2|TRBJ1-4
CASSRRRGSNEKLFF
TGTGCCAGCAGTAGGCGCAGGGGATCTAATGAAAAACTGTTTTTT
>once|TRBD2|TRBV6-1|TRBJ2-2
CASSQGLASGELFF
TGTGCCAGCAGTCAAGGACTAGCTTCTGGGGAGCTGTTTTTT
>-|-|TRBV4-1|TRBJ1-2
CASSQDLYRSYGYTF
TGCGCCAGCAGCCAAGATTTGTACAGGAGCTATGGCTACACCTTC
>-|-|TRBV5-1|TRBJ2-5
CASSLQGPQETQYF
TGCGCCAGCAGCTTGCAGGGTCCCCAAGAGACCCAGTACTTC
>-|-|TRBV25-1|TRBJ2-5
CASSEFRGLQETQYF
TGTGCCAGCAGTGAATTCCGCGGCCTCCAAGAGACCCAGTACTTC
>few|TRBD1|TRBV11-2|TRBJ2-2
CASSQQGKGELFF
TGTGCCAGCAGCCAACAGGGGAAGGGGGAGCTGTTTTTT
>-|TRBD1|TRBV29-1|TRBJ1-1
CNPDRGTEAFF
TGCAACCCAGACAGGGGGACTGAAGCTTTCTTT
>-|TRBD2|TRBV2|TRBJ2-7
CASSREGLTYEQYF
TGTGCCAGCAGTCGGGAGGGCTTAACCTACGAGCAGTACTTC
>-|-|TRBV29-1|TRBJ2-7
CSVEDPTSNEQYF
TGCAGCGTTGAGGACCCAACTAGCAACGAGCAGTACTTC